One and the same sample provided the 23 T cell receptor beta chains below, sequenced in a study of cytomegalovirus exposure and HLA in healthy donors. Sequenced by immunoSEQ multiplex PCR; TCRdb stores in-frame clones only, minus some. The sample carries about 110,000 clones, approximately 91% recorded once. The specimen sequenced was PBMCs. The receptors stem from a woman younger than 35 in good health and CMV-seronegative.

V usage is TRBV7-9 and J usage is TRBJ1-1; D is perhaps TRBD1 (5 bases). V was shortened by 5 bases and J by 2 bases, with 27 bases between the two germline ends. Germline V gene lookup returns CDR1 SEHNR and CDR2 FQNEAQ (reference sequence). CDR3 length: 19 amino acids. The DNA of the CDR3 is TGTGCCAGCAGCCCAAATTACGGGACTGGAGTATTCCTAAACACTGAAGCTTTCTTT. Residues: CASSPNYGTGVFLNTEAFF.

This chain joins TRBV14 and TRBJ2-7; the match to TRBD2 covers 10 bases. J was trimmed by 2 bases and V by 5 bases; bases with no gene match: 6. The CDR3 spans 15 residues. Germline V gene lookup returns CDR1 SGHDN and CDR2 FVKESK. The DNA for the CDR3 is TGTGCCAGCAGCGAACTAGCGGGGTATACCTACGAGCAGTACTTC. Translating it yields CASSELAGYTYEQYF.

The chain uses TRBV19 and TRBJ2-7; 9 bases are shared with TRBD1. This CDR3 region has 16 residues. Losses at the gene ends were 5 bases for V and 2 bases for J; bases not matched to a gene: 10. Germline CDR1 reads LNHDA; CDR2 reads SQIVND (reference sequence). The CDR3 here is CASSSWGTGSPYEQYF. The CDR3 DNA reads TGTGCCAGTAGTTCATGGGGGACAGGGTCTCCCTACGAGCAGTACTTC.

The CDR3 here is CASSQDSPVATNEKLFF. The CDR3 DNA follows: TGCGCCAGCAGCCAAGATTCGCCAGTTGCAACTAATGAAAAACTGTTTTTT. The rearrangement uses TRBV4-3 and TRBJ1-4, with D hard to call. With 0 bases removed from V and 0 bases from J, the gap between germline ends came to 11 bases. This CDR3 is built from 17 residues. Germline CDR1 is LGHNA and CDR2 is YSLEER.

For the CDR3, the DNA is TGTGCCAGCAGCGTAGGCCAGAAAGAGACCCAGTACTTC. Amino acids: CASSVGQKETQYF. J is TRBJ2-5 and V is TRBV9; D is unresolved. Trimming took 0 bases from V and 3 from J, leaving 6 bases between them. The germline gives CDR1 SGDLS, CDR2 YYNGEE. CDR3 length: 13 amino acids.

This chain links TRBV7-9 with TRBJ2-7; 14 positions agree with TRBD2. CDR1 is SEHNR, CDR2 FQNEAQ, per germline (reference sequence). With V trimmed by 5 bases and J by 6 bases, 3 bases remained unmatched. The CDR3 extends over 14 amino acids. The CDR3 is CASSRTSGRSEQYF. The CDR3 DNA reads as TGTGCCAGCAGCCGGACTAGCGGGAGGTCCGAGCAGTACTTC.

This sequence joins TRBV5-4 and TRBJ2-1, with D possibly TRBD2 on 6 matching bases. Per the germline V gene, CDR1 is SGHNT and CDR2 is YYREEE (reference sequence). This CDR3 has 16 residues. V was pared by 0 bases and J by 6 bases, with 16 bases between. The CDR3 nucleotides read TGTGCCAGCAGCTTGGTCGGTGGGAGGAGGGGCAATGAGCAGTTCTTC. Encoded protein: CASSLVGGRRGNEQFF.

The CDR3 bases are TGTGCCAGCACCCTTAGGCGGGGTTCTGAAGCTTTCTTT. Translating gives CASTLRRGSEAFF. The rearrangement uses TRBV7-2 and TRBJ1-1; D ambiguous. The CDR3 consists of 13 residues. In germline, CDR1 is SGHTA, CDR2 FQGNSA. Deletions cut 7 bases from V and 6 bases from J, with 15 bases between.

This chain links TRBV6-5 with TRBJ2-7; possibly TRBD2 for D (6 bases). V lost 0 bases and J lost 7, with 10 bases in between. Germline CDR1 reads MNHEY; CDR2 reads SVGAGI. The CDR3 loop spans 13 amino acids. Here the CDR3 DNA reads TGTGCCAGCAGTTACTCAGGCGGGGAAGAGCAGTACTTC. Protein: CASSYSGGEEQYF.

V and J are TRBV7-9 and TRBJ2-5; 9 nucleotides align to TRBD1. Germline V gene sequence: CDR1 SEHNR, CDR2 FQNEAQ (reference sequence). V shed 5 bases and J 2 bases; nucleotides not matched to a gene: 6. The CDR3 is 15 amino acids. The CDR3 DNA reads as TGTGCCAGCAGCCCGGGGGACAGGGCACAAGAGACCCAGTACTTC. Translated, it gives CASSPGDRAQETQYF.

V gene TRBV6-5 combines with J gene TRBJ1-2, with D unresolved. The CDR3 is 14 residues long. In germline, CDR1 is MNHEY, CDR2 SVGAGI. V was shortened by 0 bases and J by 7 bases, with 12 bases between the two germline ends. CDR3 sequence reads: CASSYSPRVTGYTF. CDR3 nucleotides: TGTGCCAGCAGTTACTCACCCCGGGTAACTGGCTACACCTTC.

The gene calls are TRBV5-6 and TRBJ2-5; D unclear. Germline values: CDR1 SGHDT, CDR2 YYEEEE. The CDR3 length is 11 residues. Trimming left V 1 base short and J 4 bases short, with 2 bases between. The CDR3 DNA reads TGTGCCAGCAGCTTGCGAGAGACCCAGTACTTC. Its protein product is CASSLRETQYF.

This clone occurred once. The rearrangement uses TRBV9 and TRBJ2-3; 9 bases are a match to TRBD2. The CDR3 loop spans 14 amino acids. J gave up 5 bases and V 6 bases, and 7 bases lay outside the gene matches. Looked up from germline, CDR1 is SGDLS and CDR2 is YYNGEE. CDR3 residues: CASNVGGRGDTQYF. As DNA, the CDR3 is TGTGCCAGCAATGTTGGCGGGAGGGGAGATACGCAGTATTTT. Complete variable domain (other parts from reference TRBV9 and TRBJ2-3): DSGVTQTPKHLITATGQRVTLRCSPRSGDLSVYWYQQSLDQGLQFLIQYYNGEERAKGNILERFSAQQFPDLHSELNLSSLELGDSALYFCASNVGGRGDTQYFGPGTRLTVL.

In this sample, this clone turned up once. This chain connects TRBV28 to TRBJ2-7; TRBD1 aligns across 10 bases. This CDR3 contains 15 residues. J lost 4 bases, V lost 5 bases, and 8 bases had no gene match. Germline lookup yields CDR1 MDHEN and CDR2 SYDVKM. CDR3 nucleotide sequence: TGTGCCAGCAGTGTACGGGACAGGGGAAGGTACGAGCAGTACTTC. It codes for CASSVRDRGRYEQYF.

This clone was observed once. The chain links TRBV6-4 to TRBJ1-1, with D maybe TRBD1 (5 bases). The V gene's germline CDR1 is MRHNA and CDR2 SNTAGT. Deletions cut 2 bases from V and 0 bases from J, with 13 bases between. The CDR3 loop spans 16 amino acids. In DNA form, the CDR3 reads TGTGCCAGCAGTGACCACATACAGGCGATGAACACTGAAGCTTTCTTT. Residues: CASSDHIQAMNTEAFF.

The rearrangement links TRBV18 to TRBJ2-4, with 9 bases that match TRBD1. The CDR3 is made up of 14 amino acids. V lost 0 bases, J lost 6 bases, and 0 bases stayed unmatched. Looked up from germline, CDR1 is KGHSH and CDR2 is LQKENI. CDR3 DNA: TGTGCCAGCTCACCACCGGGACAGGGAAACATTCAGTACTTC. Protein sequence: CASSPPGQGNIQYF.

The chain has TRBV19 and TRBJ2-1, with 10 bases identical to TRBD2. Germline lookup yields CDR1 LNHDA and CDR2 SQIVND (reference sequence). CDR3 length: 18 amino acids. V shed 2 bases and J 7 bases; nucleotides not matched to a gene: 14. CDR3 in DNA: TGTGCCAGTAGTATAATGCCCCCCCCTAGCGGGGGTAAAAATGAGCAGTTCTTC. Its translation: CASSIMPPPSGGKNEQFF.

This chain joins TRBV7-2 and TRBJ2-7, with D hard to call. The CDR3 extends over 13 amino acids. Between the trimmed V and J ends, which lost 1 base and 6 bases, there was a span of 10 bases. CDR1 SGHTA and CDR2 FQGNSA come from the germline V gene. CDR3 nucleotide sequence: TGTGCCAGCAGCTTAGATATGGCGGTCGAGCAGTACTTC. Protein sequence: CASSLDMAVEQYF.

The gene calls are TRBV7-3 and TRBJ2-2; 8 nucleotides agree with TRBD2. V was pared by 6 bases and J by 6 bases, with 12 bases of the junction left unmatched. This CDR3 comprises 16 residues. From germline, CDR1 is SGHTA and CDR2 FQGTGA. CDR3 sequence reads: CASSKQSGSVSGELFF. In DNA, the CDR3 is TGTGCCAGCAGTAAACAAAGCGGGAGCGTATCCGGGGAGCTGTTTTTT.

For the CDR3, the DNA is TGTGCCAGCCTGCCCCGCGGACAGCTTAATGAAAAACTGTTTTTT. Protein product: CASLPRGQLNEKLFF. V usage is TRBV6-1 and J usage is TRBJ1-4, with a possible D match to TRBD1 (6 bases). Trimming took 8 bases from V and 4 from J, leaving 17 bases between them. Germline assignment: CDR1 MNHNS and CDR2 SASEGT. CDR3 length: 15 residues.

This clone was seen once. This sequence joins TRBV6-4 and TRBJ2-1; D possibly corresponds to TRBD2 (5 bases). In germline, CDR1 is MRHNA, CDR2 SNTAGT. With 0 bases removed from V and 4 bases from J, the gap between germline ends came to 16 bases. This CDR3 has 17 amino acids. The CDR3 nucleotides are TGTGCCAGCAGTGACTCTTTTGCGGACGGGAAATACAATGAGCAGTTCTTC. Translating gives CASSDSFADGKYNEQFF.

The chain carries TRBV5-4 and TRBJ2-7; 9 nucleotides line up with TRBD1. Germline V gene sequence: CDR1 SGHNT, CDR2 YYREEE (reference sequence). The CDR3 covers 14 residues. V lost 4 bases, J lost 2 bases, and 4 bases stayed unmatched. CDR3 sequence reads: CASSPGTGTYEQYF. CDR3 DNA sequence: TGTGCCAGCAGCCCCGGGACAGGGACCTACGAGCAGTACTTC.

V gene TRBV27 combines with J gene TRBJ2-3; TRBD2 agrees at 8 bases. V lost 4 bases, J lost 2 bases, and 5 bases stayed unmatched. The CDR3 loop spans 15 amino acids. The germline gives CDR1 MNHEY, CDR2 SMNVEV (reference sequence). The CDR3 sequence: CASSYQRGSTDTQYF. The DNA of the CDR3 is TGTGCCAGCAGTTATCAGCGGGGGTCCACAGATACGCAGTATTTT.